This T cell receptor beta chain was sequenced during a study of a mutant IDH1 vaccine in newly diagnosed glioma. Trimming took 6 bases from V and 1 from J, leaving 8 bases between them. The CDR3 runs to 13 residues. Germline V CDR1 and CDR2: MNHEY, SMNVEV (reference sequence). A remark on this clone: What it binds is unknown.

Sequencing was performed with immunoSEQ multiplex PCR; in TCRdb, only in-frame clones are kept and a portion is missing. The sample lists 50,000 to 65,000 clones, 75% to 90% occurring once. The time point was: week 23, last vaccination. The study gave 300 ug of mutant IDH1 20-mer peptide per vaccine dose, with topical imiquimod. The TCR comes from a middle-aged man with glioma. The chain joins TRBV27 to TRBJ2-3; a weak D match, TRBD2 (5 bases). The specimen was PBMCs, collected from a glioma patient whose treatment included an IDH1 peptide vaccine. For the CDR3, the DNA is TGTGCCAGCAGACAGAGGGGCACAGATACGCAGTATTTT. As protein: CASRQRGTDTQYF.